This T cell receptor beta chain was identified in a study of blood T cells in healthy people across ages. Study outcomes and limitations: There were more naive CD4+ cells and higher diversity in long-lived donors than in aged donors.

The CDR3 spans 13 residues. Germline assignment: CDR1 KGHDR and CDR2 SFDVKD. Trimming removed 9 bases at V and 4 bases at J, with 12 bases between. With regard to this clonotype: Antigen: not known.

A second PCR, run for roughly 7 to 12 cycles, used a sample-barcoded 5' primer plus a J-beta primer mix. TCRdb re-derived calls from the 5' RACE reads in MiXCR, one entry per CDR3 protein. The repertoire holds about 1,500,000 distinct CDR3 sequences, with roughly 45% as singletons. V is TRBV24-1 and J is TRBJ1-5; possible D gene TRBD1, 5 bases. This clonotype originated in a woman aged 18-29 years in good health. Source material: blood. Written as DNA, the CDR3 is TGTGCCACCCAGAGGGGTTGGAATCAGCCCCAGCATTTT. Amino acids: CATQRGWNQPQHF.